These T cell receptor beta chains were read from a single sample in a study of CD8 T cells in Susac syndrome. TCRdb processed the immunoSEQ multiplex PCR reads anew with MiXCR; each CDR3 protein has one entry. The sample includes around 140,000 distinct CDR3 sequences, roughly 95% seen only once; the top ten take about 0.076%. Sequencing was carried out using CD4+ T cells from PBMCs. These receptors all stem from a human donor in good health. CDR3s include the opening cysteine and the closing phenylalanine or tryptophan. The order of the fields is J gene, clone size, V gene, D gene, CDR3 protein, CDR3 DNA. A D gene is named only where the DNA matches it firmly. Rows may omit the clone size; those that give it use once, few, many or a size class.

J gene: TRBJ1-1; clone size: -; V gene: TRBV9; D gene: -; CDR3 protein: CASSRSTGPYTEAFF; CDR3 DNA: TGTGCCAGCAGCCGTTCTACCGGCCCCTACACTGAAGCTTTCTTT
J gene: TRBJ1-1; clone size: -; V gene: TRBV20-1; D gene: TRBD1; CDR3 protein: CSADRGTNTEAFF; CDR3 DNA: TGCAGTGCTGACAGGGGTACGAACACTGAAGCTTTCTTT
J gene: TRBJ2-5; clone size: -; V gene: TRBV9; D gene: TRBD2; CDR3 protein: CASSVGGLAGTQYF; CDR3 DNA: TGTGCCAGCAGCGTAGGGGGGCTAGCGGGGACCCAGTACTTC
J gene: TRBJ2-2; clone size: -; V gene: TRBV5-1; D gene: -; CDR3 protein: CASSLGDRWNTGELFF; CDR3 DNA: TGCGCCAGCAGCTTGGGTGACAGGTGGAACACCGGGGAGCTGTTTTTT
J gene: TRBJ2-2; clone size: once; V gene: TRBV11-1; D gene: -; CDR3 protein: CASSLRSTGELFF; CDR3 DNA: TGTGCCAGCAGCCTCCGGAGCACCGGGGAGCTGTTTTTT
J gene: TRBJ2-3; clone size: -; V gene: TRBV5-1; D gene: -; CDR3 protein: CASSLDGGWTDTQYF; CDR3 DNA: TGCGCCAGCAGCTTAGACGGTGGCTGGACAGATACGCAGTATTTT
J gene: TRBJ2-5; clone size: -; V gene: TRBV11-1; D gene: TRBD2; CDR3 protein: CASSLALLAGGRETQYF; CDR3 DNA: TGTGCCAGCAGCTTAGCGCTGCTAGCGGGAGGTAGAGAGACCCAGTACTTC
J gene: TRBJ2-1; clone size: -; V gene: TRBV6-4; D gene: TRBD2; CDR3 protein: CASSAFTSGLYNEQFF; CDR3 DNA: TGTGCCAGCAGTGCGTTTACTAGCGGTCTTTACAATGAGCAGTTCTTC
J gene: TRBJ2-4; clone size: -; V gene: TRBV5-4; D gene: TRBD2; CDR3 protein: CASSLGLAGAEVIQYF; CDR3 DNA: TGTGCCAGCAGCTTGGGACTAGCGGGAGCAGAAGTCATTCAGTACTTC
J gene: TRBJ2-2; clone size: once; V gene: TRBV20-1; D gene: TRBD2; CDR3 protein: CSANPGLAGGLGNTGELFF; CDR3 DNA: TGCAGTGCTAACCCGGGACTAGCGGGAGGGCTAGGGAACACCGGGGAGCTGTTTTTT
J gene: TRBJ2-7; clone size: -; V gene: TRBV12-3/TRBV12-4; D gene: -; CDR3 protein: CASSLSRGSYEQYF; CDR3 DNA: TGTGCCAGCAGTTTGTCCAGGGGTTCCTACGAGCAGTACTTC
J gene: TRBJ2-1; clone size: -; V gene: TRBV5-4; D gene: -; CDR3 protein: CASSLGPTGEQFF; CDR3 DNA: TGTGCCAGCAGCTTGGGGCCTACGGGAGAGCAGTTCTTC
J gene: TRBJ2-3; clone size: -; V gene: TRBV29-1; D gene: TRBD2; CDR3 protein: CSVHSGLTYTQYF; CDR3 DNA: TGCAGCGTTCATAGCGGGCTAACCTATACGCAGTATTTT
J gene: TRBJ1-4; clone size: -; V gene: TRBV3-1; D gene: -; CDR3 protein: CASSQLEKLFF; CDR3 DNA: TGTGCCAGCAGCCAACTCGAAAAACTGTTTTTT
J gene: TRBJ2-7; clone size: -; V gene: TRBV28; D gene: -; CDR3 protein: CASSLAVDSYEQYF; CDR3 DNA: TGTGCCAGCAGTTTGGCAGTAGACTCCTACGAGCAGTACTTC
J gene: TRBJ1-3; clone size: -; V gene: TRBV20-1; D gene: TRBD1; CDR3 protein: CSAPGGSYNTIYF; CDR3 DNA: TGCAGTGCTCCAGGGGGCTCATATAACACCATATATTTT
J gene: TRBJ2-7; clone size: -; V gene: TRBV30; D gene: -; CDR3 protein: CAWSVAGAMYF; CDR3 DNA: TGTGCCTGGAGTGTCGCGGGCGCCATGTACTTC
J gene: TRBJ2-3; clone size: -; V gene: TRBV19; D gene: -; CDR3 protein: CASSTYYGTWQYF; CDR3 DNA: TGTGCCAGTAGTACCTACTACGGGACTTGGCAGTATTTT
J gene: TRBJ1-1; clone size: -; V gene: TRBV5-1; D gene: TRBD1; CDR3 protein: CASSLPDRGGTEAFF; CDR3 DNA: TGCGCCAGCAGCTTGCCCGACAGGGGGGGCACTGAAGCTTTCTTT
J gene: TRBJ1-2; clone size: -; V gene: TRBV20-1; D gene: TRBD1; CDR3 protein: CSARPGTGDGYTF; CDR3 DNA: TGCAGTGCTAGGCCCGGGACAGGGGATGGCTACACCTTC
J gene: TRBJ2-3; clone size: -; V gene: TRBV3-1; D gene: -; CDR3 protein: CASSQYGTLLTDTQYF; CDR3 DNA: TGTGCCAGCAGCCAATACGGGACACTCCTCACAGATACGCAGTATTTT
J gene: TRBJ2-1; clone size: -; V gene: TRBV3-1; D gene: -; CDR3 protein: CASSQAPGGTQFF; CDR3 DNA: TGTGCCAGCAGCCAAGCCCCCGGGGGCACGCAGTTCTTC
J gene: TRBJ2-7; clone size: -; V gene: TRBV12-3/TRBV12-4; D gene: -; CDR3 protein: CASSLGTEQYF; CDR3 DNA: TGTGCCAGCAGTTTGGGTACGGAGCAGTACTTC
J gene: TRBJ2-3; clone size: -; V gene: TRBV4-2; D gene: TRBD2; CDR3 protein: CASSQDPAGGLQDTQYF; CDR3 DNA: TGTGCCAGCAGCCAAGATCCAGCGGGAGGCCTCCAAGATACGCAGTATTTT
J gene: TRBJ2-2; clone size: -; V gene: TRBV14; D gene: -; CDR3 protein: CASSHQGNTGELFF; CDR3 DNA: TGTGCCAGCAGCCACCAGGGAAACACCGGGGAGCTGTTTTTT
J gene: TRBJ2-1; clone size: once; V gene: TRBV10-3; D gene: -; CDR3 protein: CAISEFQPGDNEQFF; CDR3 DNA: TGTGCCATCAGTGAGTTCCAACCTGGGGACAATGAGCAGTTCTTC
J gene: TRBJ1-2; clone size: -; V gene: TRBV18; D gene: TRBD1; CDR3 protein: CASSPPRTGNYGYTF; CDR3 DNA: TGTGCCAGCTCACCACCCAGGACAGGGAACTATGGCTACACCTTC
J gene: TRBJ2-1; clone size: -; V gene: TRBV30; D gene: -; CDR3 protein: CAWSVSNEQFF; CDR3 DNA: TGTGCCTGGAGTGTGAGTAATGAGCAGTTCTTC
J gene: TRBJ2-2; clone size: few; V gene: TRBV5-1; D gene: -; CDR3 protein: CASSLYVTGELFF; CDR3 DNA: TGCGCCAGCAGCTTGTATGTCACCGGGGAGCTGTTTTTT
J gene: TRBJ2-2; clone size: -; V gene: TRBV20-1; D gene: TRBD2; CDR3 protein: CSARDVGLAVNTGELFF; CDR3 DNA: TGCAGTGCTAGAGATGTGGGACTAGCGGTTAACACCGGGGAGCTGTTTTTT
J gene: TRBJ1-5; clone size: -; V gene: TRBV29-1; D gene: -; CDR3 protein: CSVGTGSNQPQLF; CDR3 DNA: -
J gene: TRBJ2-7; clone size: -; V gene: TRBV30; D gene: TRBD2; CDR3 protein: CASNLVDRGENYEQYF; CDR3 DNA: TGTGCCTCCAACCTGGTCGACCGGGGGGAAAACTACGAGCAGTACTTC
J gene: TRBJ1-1; clone size: -; V gene: TRBV5-4; D gene: -; CDR3 protein: CASIQWGGNTEAFF; CDR3 DNA: TGTGCCAGCATCCAATGGGGTGGGAACACTGAAGCTTTCTTT
J gene: TRBJ1-1; clone size: -; V gene: TRBV2; D gene: -; CDR3 protein: CASRQGLGTEAFF; CDR3 DNA: TGTGCCAGCAGGCAGGGATTGGGCACTGAAGCTTTCTTT
J gene: TRBJ2-3; clone size: -; V gene: TRBV27; D gene: TRBD2; CDR3 protein: CASSRTSGEDTQYF; CDR3 DNA: TGTGCCAGCTCTAGGACTAGCGGGGAGGATACGCAGTATTTT
J gene: TRBJ2-1; clone size: -; V gene: TRBV24-1; D gene: TRBD1; CDR3 protein: CATSDPGTGVSEQFF; CDR3 DNA: TGTGCCACCAGTGACCCCGGGACAGGAGTTAGTGAGCAGTTCTTC